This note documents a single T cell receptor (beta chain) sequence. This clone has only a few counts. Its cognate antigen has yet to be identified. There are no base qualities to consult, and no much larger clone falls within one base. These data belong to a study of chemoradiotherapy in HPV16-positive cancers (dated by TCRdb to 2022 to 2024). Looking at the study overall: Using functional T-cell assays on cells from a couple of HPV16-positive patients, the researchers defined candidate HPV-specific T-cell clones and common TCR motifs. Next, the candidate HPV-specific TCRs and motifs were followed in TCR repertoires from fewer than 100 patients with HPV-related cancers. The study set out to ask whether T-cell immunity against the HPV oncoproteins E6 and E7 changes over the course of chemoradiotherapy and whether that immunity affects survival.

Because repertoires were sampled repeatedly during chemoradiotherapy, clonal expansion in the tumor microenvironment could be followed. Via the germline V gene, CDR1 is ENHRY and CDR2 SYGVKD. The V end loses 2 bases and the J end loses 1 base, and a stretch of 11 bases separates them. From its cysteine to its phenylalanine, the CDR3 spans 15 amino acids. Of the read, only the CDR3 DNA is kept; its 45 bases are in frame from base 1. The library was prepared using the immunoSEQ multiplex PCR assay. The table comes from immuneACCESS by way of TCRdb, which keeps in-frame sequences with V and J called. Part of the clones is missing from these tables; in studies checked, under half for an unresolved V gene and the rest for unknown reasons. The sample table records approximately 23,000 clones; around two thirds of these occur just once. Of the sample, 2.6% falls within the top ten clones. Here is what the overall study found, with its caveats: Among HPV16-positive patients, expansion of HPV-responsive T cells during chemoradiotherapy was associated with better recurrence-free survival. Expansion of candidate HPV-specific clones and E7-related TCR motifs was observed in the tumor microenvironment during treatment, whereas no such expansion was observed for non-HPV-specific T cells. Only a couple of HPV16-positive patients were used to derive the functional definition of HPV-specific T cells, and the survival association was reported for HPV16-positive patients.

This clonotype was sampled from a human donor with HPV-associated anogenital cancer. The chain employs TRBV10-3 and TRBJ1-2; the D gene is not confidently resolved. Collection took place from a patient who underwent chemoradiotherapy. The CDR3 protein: CAISEVLDDNYGYTF. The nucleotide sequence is TGTGCCATCAGTGAGGTACTAGACGATAACTATGGCTACACCTTC.